This T cell receptor (beta chain) was documented in a study of breast tumors, draining lymph nodes, adjacent tissues. Comment on this clonotype: What it recognizes is unknown.

MiXCR, run by TCRdb on the multiplex PCR reads, gives a single entry per CDR3 protein. The sample consists of tens of thousands of distinct CDR3 sequences, around 68% of them appearing once. Whole-study findings and limits: Tumors had less TCR diversity than lymph nodes, more than nontumor tissue.

This CDR3 contains 12 residues. V lost 1 base and J lost 7, with 7 bases in between. The germline gives CDR1 DFQATT, CDR2 SNEGSKA (reference sequence). The sequence was obtained from a female donor with breast cancer. Some clones in this sample may be carry-over from other donors' samples. Sequenced sample: tumor-adjacent breast tissue. The chain carries TRBV20-1 and TRBJ1-4; D is unresolved. The CDR3 nucleotides are TGCAGTGCTAGAGTAGGGCGTGAAAAACTGTTTTTT. It is translated as CSARVGREKLFF.